This T cell receptor beta chain is drawn from a study of cytomegalovirus exposure and HLA in healthy donors. Findings of the study overall: Certain indistinguishable V segments, among them TRBV6-2 and TRBV6-3, were excluded. The authors later found TCR association rates varying by HLA locus, with DRB1 most and HLA-C fewest.

The germline V gene encodes CDR1 SNHLY and CDR2 FYNNEI. J lost 5 bases, V lost 6 bases, and 9 bases had no gene match. This CDR3 contains 14 residues. PCR was performed using 60 Vbeta and 13 Jbeta primers. Profiled with immunoSEQ multiplex PCR; TCRdb holds only in-frame clones, not every one. Here the sample spans 110,000 to 150,000 clones, about 75% being singletons. Remarks on this clone: Its antigen is not identified.

Healthy bone marrow donors made up the cohort. The chain joins TRBV2 to TRBJ1-1; 7 bases line up with TRBD1. The sequenced sample was PBMCs. The receptor comes from a man younger than 40 in good health and CMV-seronegative. The CDR3 DNA reads TGTGCCAGCAGCCTAATCGACAGGGAAACTGAAGCTTTCTTT. Encoded protein: CASSLIDRETEAFF.